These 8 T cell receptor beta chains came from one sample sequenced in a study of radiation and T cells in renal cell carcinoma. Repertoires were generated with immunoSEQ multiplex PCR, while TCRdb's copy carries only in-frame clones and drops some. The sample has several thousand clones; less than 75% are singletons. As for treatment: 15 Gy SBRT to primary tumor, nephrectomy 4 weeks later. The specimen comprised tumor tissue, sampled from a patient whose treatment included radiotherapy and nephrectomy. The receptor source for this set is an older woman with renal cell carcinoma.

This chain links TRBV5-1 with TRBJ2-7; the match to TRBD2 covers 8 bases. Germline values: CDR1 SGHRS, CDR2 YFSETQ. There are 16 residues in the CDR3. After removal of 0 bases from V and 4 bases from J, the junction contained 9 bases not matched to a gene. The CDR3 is CASSLELAVNSYEQYF. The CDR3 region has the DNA TGCGCCAGCAGCTTGGAACTAGCGGTCAACTCATACGAGCAGTACTTC.

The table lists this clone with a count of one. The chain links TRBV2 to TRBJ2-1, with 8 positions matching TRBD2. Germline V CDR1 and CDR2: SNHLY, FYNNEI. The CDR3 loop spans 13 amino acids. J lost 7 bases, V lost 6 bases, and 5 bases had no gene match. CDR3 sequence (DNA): TGTGCCAGCAGCGGGAGGGCCGGGAATGAGCAGTTCTTC. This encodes CASSGRAGNEQFF.

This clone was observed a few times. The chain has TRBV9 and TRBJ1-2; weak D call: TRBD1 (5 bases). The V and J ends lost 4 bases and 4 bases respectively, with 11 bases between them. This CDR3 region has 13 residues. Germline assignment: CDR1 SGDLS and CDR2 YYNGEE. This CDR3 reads CASSSDSAYGYTF. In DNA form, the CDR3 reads TGTGCCAGCAGCTCCGACAGTGCCTATGGCTACACCTTC.

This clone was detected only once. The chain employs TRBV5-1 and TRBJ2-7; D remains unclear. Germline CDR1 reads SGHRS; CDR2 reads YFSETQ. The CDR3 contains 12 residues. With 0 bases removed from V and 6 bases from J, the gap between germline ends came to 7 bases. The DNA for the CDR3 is TGCGCCAGCAGCTTGGACACTACCGAGCAGTACTTC. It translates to CASSLDTTEQYF. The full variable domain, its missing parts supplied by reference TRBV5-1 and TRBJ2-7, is KAGVTQTPRYLIKTRGQQVTLSCSPISGHRSVSWYQQTPGQGLQFLFEYFSETQRNKGNFPGRFSGRQFSNSRSEMNVSTLELGDSALYLCASSLDTTEQYFGPGTRLTVT.

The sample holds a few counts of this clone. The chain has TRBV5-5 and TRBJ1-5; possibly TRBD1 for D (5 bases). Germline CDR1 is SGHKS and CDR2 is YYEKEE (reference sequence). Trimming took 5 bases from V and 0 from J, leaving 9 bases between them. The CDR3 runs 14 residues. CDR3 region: CASSRDVSNQPQHF. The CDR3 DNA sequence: TGTGCCAGCAGTCGGGACGTTAGCAATCAGCCCCAGCATTTT.

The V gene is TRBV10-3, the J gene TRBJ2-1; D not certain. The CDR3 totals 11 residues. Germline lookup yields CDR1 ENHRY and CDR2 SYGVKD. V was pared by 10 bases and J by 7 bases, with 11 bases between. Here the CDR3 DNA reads TGTGCCACCACAATAGCAAATGAGCAGTTCTTC. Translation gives CATTIANEQFF.

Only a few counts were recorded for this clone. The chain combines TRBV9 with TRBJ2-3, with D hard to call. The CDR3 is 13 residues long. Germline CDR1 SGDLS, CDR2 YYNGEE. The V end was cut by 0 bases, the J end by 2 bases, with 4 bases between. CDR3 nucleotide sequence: TGTGCCAGCAGCGTAGGCACCACAGATACGCAGTATTTT. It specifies CASSVGTTDTQYF.

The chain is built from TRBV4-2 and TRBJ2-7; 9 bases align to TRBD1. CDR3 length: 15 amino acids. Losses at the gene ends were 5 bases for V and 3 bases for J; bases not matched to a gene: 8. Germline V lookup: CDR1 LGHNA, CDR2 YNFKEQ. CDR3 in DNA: TGTGCCAGCAGCGCACCGGACAGGGGAAGCTACGAGCAGTACTTC. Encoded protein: CASSAPDRGSYEQYF.